The rows below give T cell receptor beta chains drawn from one sample of a study of identical twins' blood T cells. TCRdb itself ran the 5' RACE reads through MiXCR, one entry per CDR3 protein. The sample yields a few hundred thousand distinct CDR3 sequences, about 28% seen once. The sample taken for sequencing was PBMCs. The receptors come from a woman between 18 and 55 years old in good health. Both conserved end residues are trimmed from each CDR3. The order of the fields is CDR3 protein, CDR3 length, V gene.

cdr3_aa: ASSWGTSGGARQF; cdr3_length: 13; v_call: TRBV5-6
cdr3_aa: ATSDPFLGNTQY; cdr3_length: 12; v_call: TRBV24-1
cdr3_aa: ASSWDQNEQY; cdr3_length: 10; v_call: TRBV12-3/TRBV12-4
cdr3_aa: SVITGGDGYT; cdr3_length: 10; v_call: TRBV29-1
cdr3_aa: SVEFRQEAF; cdr3_length: 9; v_call: TRBV29-1
cdr3_aa: ASSLTSRSAGANVLT; cdr3_length: 15; v_call: TRBV5-1
cdr3_aa: SVEDRRVTSTDTQY; cdr3_length: 14; v_call: TRBV29-1
cdr3_aa: ASSLARGGTEAF; cdr3_length: 12; v_call: TRBV11-2
cdr3_aa: ASSPTSGRVYTGELF; cdr3_length: 15; v_call: TRBV27
cdr3_aa: SAPWGPLGYGYT; cdr3_length: 12; v_call: TRBV29-1
cdr3_aa: SVGFIGLGYT; cdr3_length: 10; v_call: TRBV29-1
cdr3_aa: ASSLTQTGTYEQY; cdr3_length: 13; v_call: TRBV18
cdr3_aa: AWSGGIWNSPLH; cdr3_length: 12; v_call: TRBV30
cdr3_aa: ASSLSVLTENEQF; cdr3_length: 13; v_call: TRBV5-1
cdr3_aa: ASSFGLREPLH; cdr3_length: 11; v_call: TRBV11-2
cdr3_aa: ASSLEAGINIQY; cdr3_length: 12; v_call: TRBV5-1
cdr3_aa: SARVGRGGQPQH; cdr3_length: 12; v_call: TRBV20-1
cdr3_aa: SAPRLRDGYT; cdr3_length: 10; v_call: TRBV20-1
cdr3_aa: ASRYPSGGNIQY; cdr3_length: 12; v_call: TRBV6-2/TRBV6-3
cdr3_aa: SARDTGRSGNTIY; cdr3_length: 13; v_call: TRBV20-1
cdr3_aa: ASSETGVNEKLF; cdr3_length: 12; v_call: TRBV12-3/TRBV12-4
cdr3_aa: SGKGGHNEQF; cdr3_length: 10; v_call: TRBV29-1
cdr3_aa: ASRQKNADTQY; cdr3_length: 11; v_call: TRBV13
cdr3_aa: SALRGTTNEQF; cdr3_length: 11; v_call: TRBV20-1
cdr3_aa: ASSVEGTYEQY; cdr3_length: 11; v_call: TRBV9
cdr3_aa: ASSLGGLTEQY; cdr3_length: 11; v_call: TRBV7-8
cdr3_aa: ASSFWDGTGELF; cdr3_length: 12; v_call: TRBV11-2
cdr3_aa: ASSDPRGRDSPLH; cdr3_length: 13; v_call: TRBV25-1
cdr3_aa: ASSFTSGTGELF; cdr3_length: 12; v_call: TRBV11-2
cdr3_aa: ASSLEGRREQF; cdr3_length: 11; v_call: TRBV11-3
cdr3_aa: AISPGPSLQETQY; cdr3_length: 13; v_call: TRBV10-3
cdr3_aa: SVSPPARDTEAF; cdr3_length: 12; v_call: TRBV29-1
cdr3_aa: AISRGRSNQPQH; cdr3_length: 12; v_call: TRBV6-2/TRBV6-3
cdr3_aa: ASSSLWNSPLH; cdr3_length: 11; v_call: TRBV12-3/TRBV12-4
cdr3_aa: ASARDRTTDTQY; cdr3_length: 12; v_call: TRBV12-5
cdr3_aa: ASTPQVPYEQY; cdr3_length: 11; v_call: TRBV6-2/TRBV6-3
cdr3_aa: ASSLGGTAFVLTDTQY; cdr3_length: 16; v_call: TRBV27
cdr3_aa: ASSSRQASHGYT; cdr3_length: 12; v_call: TRBV5-1
cdr3_aa: ASSLISTEAF; cdr3_length: 10; v_call: TRBV7-9
cdr3_aa: SAPAYNEQF; cdr3_length: 9; v_call: TRBV20-1
cdr3_aa: SARAGGNGEKLF; cdr3_length: 12; v_call: TRBV20-1
cdr3_aa: SVDQAGTAYNEQF; cdr3_length: 13; v_call: TRBV29-1
cdr3_aa: ASSLGRYSDSYEQY; cdr3_length: 14; v_call: TRBV5-1
cdr3_aa: AISESGGEQF; cdr3_length: 10; v_call: TRBV10-3
cdr3_aa: ASSLISGFRTDTQY; cdr3_length: 14; v_call: TRBV27
cdr3_aa: ASSQGTRNQPQH; cdr3_length: 12; v_call: TRBV3-1
cdr3_aa: ASSPLGLAGGLDEQF; cdr3_length: 15; v_call: TRBV5-1
cdr3_aa: SARPTGTTHQETQY; cdr3_length: 14; v_call: TRBV20-1
cdr3_aa: ASSEYGQGEAF; cdr3_length: 11; v_call: TRBV10-1
cdr3_aa: ASSGDGFNYGYT; cdr3_length: 12; v_call: TRBV2
cdr3_aa: ASSLVGQGRAEAF; cdr3_length: 13; v_call: TRBV7-9
cdr3_aa: ASRGGSGYNEQF; cdr3_length: 12; v_call: TRBV25-1